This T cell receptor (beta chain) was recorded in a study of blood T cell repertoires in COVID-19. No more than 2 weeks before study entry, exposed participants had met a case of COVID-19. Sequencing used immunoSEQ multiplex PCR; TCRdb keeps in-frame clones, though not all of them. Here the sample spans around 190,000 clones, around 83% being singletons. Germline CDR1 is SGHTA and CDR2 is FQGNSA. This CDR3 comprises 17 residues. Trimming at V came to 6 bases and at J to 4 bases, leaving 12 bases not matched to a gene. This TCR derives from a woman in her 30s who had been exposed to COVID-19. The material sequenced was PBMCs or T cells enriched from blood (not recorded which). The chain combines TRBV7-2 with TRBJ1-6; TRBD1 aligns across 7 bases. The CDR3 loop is CASRQWEAGGYNSPLHF. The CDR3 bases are TGTGCCAGCAGGCAATGGGAGGCAGGGGGGTATAATTCACCCCTCCACTTT.